This is a list of T cell receptor beta chains from one sample in a study of T cell responses to AZD1222 COVID-19 vaccine. TCRdb keeps only in-frame clones here, not all; method: immunoSEQ multiplex PCR. The profile covers 170,000 or so clones, with around 90% appearing a single time and 2.6% taken by the ten largest. The material was peripheral blood, obtained on day 0 of AZD1222 vaccination. Receptor source: an adult in good health. Both conserved end residues are part of each CDR3. The order of the fields is D gene, J gene, clone size, V gene, CDR3 DNA, CDR3 protein. The D gene is left open where the match is weak. Some rows mark clone size as missing; the rest say once, few, many or name a class of expanded clone.

TRBD2,TRBJ2-5,NA,TRBV6-6,TGTGCCAGCAGTTCGGCTAGCGGGAGGCGACAAGAGACCCAGTACTTC,CASSSASGRRQETQYF
NA,TRBJ2-7,NA,TRBV11-3,TGTGCCAGCAGCTCAAACCGGCAGTACTTC,CASSSNRQYF
TRBD1,TRBJ2-3,NA,TRBV7-2,TGTGCCAGCAGCTTAGGGGCAGGGGGAGATACGCAGTATTTT,CASSLGAGGDTQYF
NA,TRBJ1-2,NA,TRBV29-1,TGCAGCGGCAGGCAGGGTAACTATGGCTACACCTTC,CSGRQGNYGYTF
NA,TRBJ1-2,NA,TRBV7-9,TGTGCCAGCAGCTTAACAGCGAACTATGGCTACACCTTC,CASSLTANYGYTF
NA,TRBJ2-5,NA,TRBV5-1,TGCGCCAGCAGCTTTGCAGGAGCCCAAGAGACCCAGTACTTC,CASSFAGAQETQYF
NA,TRBJ2-1,NA,TRBV6-4,TGTGCCAGCATTCCCCCCCAGCGAAAAAACAATGAGCAGTTCTTC,CASIPPQRKNNEQFF
NA,TRBJ1-2,NA,TRBV5-1,TGCGCCAGCAGCTTGGCCGAGGGTATCTCTGGCTACACCTTC,CASSLAEGISGYTF
TRBD1,TRBJ1-2,few,TRBV6-2/TRBV6-3,TGTGCCAGCAGTTCGGACAGGGTCCGGGCTAACTATGGCTACACCTTC,CASSSDRVRANYGYTF
TRBD1,TRBJ1-5,once,TRBV6-6,TGTGCCAGCAGCGCTAGGACAGGGACGAGTCAGCCCCAGCATTTT,CASSARTGTSQPQHF
NA,TRBJ1-1,NA,TRBV7-2,TGTGCCAGCAGCTTAGGGGGGGATTTTGCTGCTTTCTTT,CASSLGGDFAAFF
TRBD2,TRBJ2-1,NA,TRBV4-1,TGCGCCAGCAGCCAAAGGACTAGCGGGACTCCCACCGACAATGAGCAGTTCTTC,CASSQRTSGTPTDNEQFF
NA,TRBJ2-1,NA,TRBV7-3,TGTGCCAGCAGCCAGCACTCCTACAATGAGCAGTTCTTC,CASSQHSYNEQFF
TRBD1,TRBJ2-1,NA,TRBV2,TGTGCCACGAAGACAGGGGGAGCGGGTGAGCAGTTCTTC,CATKTGGAGEQFF
NA,TRBJ1-1,NA,TRBV1,TGCACCAGCAGCCAAGATCTGGGGGGCCTCATGAACACTGAAGCTTTCTTT,CTSSQDLGGLMNTEAFF
NA,TRBJ2-3,NA,TRBV7-9,TGTGCCAGCAGCTTATTAGGTCCAGGCACAGATACGCAGTATTTT,CASSLLGPGTDTQYF
NA,TRBJ1-6,NA,TRBV9,TGTGCCAGCAGCGTGGGGTCAGGCAATTCACCCCTCCACTTT,CASSVGSGNSPLHF
TRBD1,TRBJ1-1,NA,TRBV3-1/TRBV3-2,TGTGCCAGCAGCCCTTGGACAGGCTCGAACACTGAAGCTTTCTTT,CASSPWTGSNTEAFF
TRBD1,TRBJ1-1,NA,TRBV7-2,TGTGCCAGCAGGTGGGGGGCGGGACAGGCTTTCTTT,CASRWGAGQAFF
NA,TRBJ2-7,NA,TRBV19,TGTGCCAGTAGTAACCAGGGGCGGGGCTACGAGCAGTACTTC,CASSNQGRGYEQYF
NA,TRBJ1-6,NA,TRBV5-1,TGCGCCAGCAGCTGGACCCTCGCGGGGGAAAATTCACCCCTCCACTTT,CASSWTLAGENSPLHF
NA,TRBJ1-6,NA,TRBV5-1,TGCGCCAGCAGCTTGGTAGGGCCCCATAATTCACCCCTCCACTTT,CASSLVGPHNSPLHF
TRBD1,TRBJ2-2,NA,TRBV19,TGTGCCAGTAGTATAGAGGGACAGGGGGCGCGGAGCACCGGGGAGCTGTTTTTT,CASSIEGQGARSTGELFF
NA,TRBJ1-1,NA,TRBV3-1/TRBV3-2,TGTGCCAGCAGCCCCCGGACGTACACTGAAGCTTTCTTT,CASSPRTYTEAFF
TRBD2,TRBJ2-3,NA,TRBV29-1,TGCAGCGTCGAATTACTAGCGGATACGCAGTATTTT,CSVELLADTQYF
NA,TRBJ2-7,NA,TRBV19,TGTGCCAGTAGTCCAGGGATATACGAGCAGTACTTC,CASSPGIYEQYF
NA,TRBJ1-5,NA,TRBV27,TGTGCCAGCAGTCGCAAGGGGGGGCCGATTAGGCCCCAGCATTTT,CASSRKGGPIRPQHF
NA,TRBJ2-7,NA,TRBV6-1,TGTGCCAGCAGTGTAAATTCGGGAGTGCGGGCCCCCTACGAGCAGTACTTC,CASSVNSGVRAPYEQYF
NA,TRBJ1-3,NA,TRBV9,TGTGCCAGCAGCGTAGGCCCTCCAGGTCCATCTGGAAACACCATATATTTT,CASSVGPPGPSGNTIYF
TRBD2,TRBJ2-3,once,TRBV2,TGTGCCAGCAGTGCTAGCGGGAGGGCTAAGGATACGCAGTATTTT,CASSASGRAKDTQYF
NA,TRBJ2-2,NA,TRBV7-2,TGTGCCAGCAGCTTTTATACCGGGGAGCTGTTTTTT,CASSFYTGELFF
TRBD1,TRBJ1-2,once,TRBV29-1,TGCAGCGTTGACTTAACAGGGGACTTTAACTATGGCTACACCTTC,CSVDLTGDFNYGYTF
NA,TRBJ2-2,NA,TRBV6-5,TGTGCCAGCAGTTACTATCCGGGACTGAACACCGGGGAGCTGTTTTTT,CASSYYPGLNTGELFF
NA,TRBJ1-2,NA,TRBV5-8,TGTGCCAGCATCAGGCGGGATAACTATGGCTACACCTTC,CASIRRDNYGYTF
TRBD1,TRBJ1-1,NA,TRBV28,TGTGCCAGCAGTTTATTGGGACAGGGAACCACTGAAGCTTTCTTT,CASSLLGQGTTEAFF
NA,TRBJ1-6,NA,TRBV11-3,TGTGCCAGCAGTTTGGAGGTTAATTCACCCCTCCACTTT,CASSLEVNSPLHF
NA,TRBJ1-2,once,TRBV12-3/TRBV12-4,TGTGCCAGCAGTTTATTCCGGGACGCGGGCTACACCTTC,CASSLFRDAGYTF
NA,TRBJ2-1,few,TRBV6-5,TGTGCCAGCAGTTTCTGGGGGGGGGCGGATGAGCAGTTCTTC,CASSFWGGADEQFF
TRBD2,TRBJ2-2,NA,TRBV7-2,TGTGCCAGCAGCTTACCGGGACTAGCGACGAACACCGGGGAGCTGTTTTTT,CASSLPGLATNTGELFF
NA,TRBJ1-2,NA,TRBV2,TGTGCCAGCACCCCGAGGGAGGGTGCTAACTATGGCTACACCTTC,CASTPREGANYGYTF
TRBD1,TRBJ2-7,once,TRBV11-2,TGTGCCAGCACCTCTCGGACAGGGTCTCCCTACGAGCAGTACTTC,CASTSRTGSPYEQYF
NA,TRBJ2-5,NA,TRBV6-5,TGTGCCAGCACCCTCGGGGAGACCCAGTACTTC,CASTLGETQYF
TRBD1,TRBJ2-3,NA,TRBV7-9,TGTGCCAGCAGCAAAGCCGACAGGGGAAACACAGATACGCAGTATTTT,CASSKADRGNTDTQYF
NA,TRBJ2-6,NA,TRBV29-1,TGCAGCGCCCGAAGCGGAGGGACGGGGGCCAACGTCCTGACTTTC,CSARSGGTGANVLTF
NA,TRBJ1-5,NA,TRBV6-2/TRBV6-3,TGTGCCAGCAGTCGACAGTCCAGAGGGCAGCCCCAGCATTTT,CASSRQSRGQPQHF
NA,TRBJ1-4,NA,TRBV5-1,TGCGCCAGCAGCGACGGTCTTAATGAAAAACTGTTTTTT,CASSDGLNEKLFF